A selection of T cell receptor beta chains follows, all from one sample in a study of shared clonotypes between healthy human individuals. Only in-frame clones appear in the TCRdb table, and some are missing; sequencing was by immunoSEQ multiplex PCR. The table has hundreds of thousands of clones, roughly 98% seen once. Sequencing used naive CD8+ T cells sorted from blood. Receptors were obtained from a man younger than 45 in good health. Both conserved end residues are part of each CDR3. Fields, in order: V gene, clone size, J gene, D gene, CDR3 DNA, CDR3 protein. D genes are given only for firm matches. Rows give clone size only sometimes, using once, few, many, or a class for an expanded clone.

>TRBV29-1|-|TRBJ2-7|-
TGCAGCGTTGTTGCATGGACCTCCGAGTCAGGGATAGCCTACGAGCAGTACTTC
CSVVAWTSESGIAYEQYF
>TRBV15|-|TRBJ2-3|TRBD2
TGTGCCACCAGCAGAGATCCACGGGAGGAGGGTACAGATACGCAGTATTTT
CATSRDPREEGTDTQYF
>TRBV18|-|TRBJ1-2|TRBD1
TGTGCCAGCTCGCCCACAGGGGGCGCCGGAGCTAACTATGGCTACACCTTC
CASSPTGGAGANYGYTF
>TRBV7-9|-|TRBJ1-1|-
TGTGCCAGCAGCTTAGGGTGGAGTGAAGCTTTCTTT
CASSLGWSEAFF
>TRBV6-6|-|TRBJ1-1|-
TGTGCCAGCAACCAAAACACTGAAGCTTTCTTT
CASNQNTEAFF
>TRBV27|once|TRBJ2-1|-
TGTGCCAGCCGCGTCGGGGCTAGCTCCTACAATGAGCAGTTCTTC
CASRVGASSYNEQFF
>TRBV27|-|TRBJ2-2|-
TGTGCCAGCAGAGCCGGGATATCGGTCGGGGAGCTGTTTTTT
CASRAGISVGELFF
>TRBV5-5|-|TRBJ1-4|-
TGTGCCAGCAGCCAACCGGGACGGCCGAATGAAAAACTGTTTTTT
CASSQPGRPNEKLFF
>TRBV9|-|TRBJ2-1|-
TGTGCCAGCAGCGTAGGAACAGAGCAGTTCTTC
CASSVGTEQFF
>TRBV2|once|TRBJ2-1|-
TGTGCCAGCAGCCCCGGTGGACTGACAAGCTCCTACAATGAGCAGTTCTTC
CASSPGGLTSSYNEQFF
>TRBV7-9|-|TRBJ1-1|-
TGTGCCAGCAGCTTAGTCAACGTACGATCGAACACTGAAGCTTTCTTT
CASSLVNVRSNTEAFF
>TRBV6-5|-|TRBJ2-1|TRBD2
TGTGCCACCCATAGCGGGAGTTATGAGCAGTTCTTC
CATHSGSYEQFF
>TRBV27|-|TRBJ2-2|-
TGTGCCAGCAGTCACGACTACAGGCAAAACACCGGGGAGCTGTTTTTT
CASSHDYRQNTGELFF
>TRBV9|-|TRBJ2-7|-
TGTGCCAGCAGCGTAGGAGGAGGAGACTACGAGCAGTACTTC
CASSVGGGDYEQYF
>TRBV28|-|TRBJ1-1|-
TGTGCCAGCAGTTTATTGGGTACGCAGAGGATGGACACTGAAGCTTTCTTT
CASSLLGTQRMDTEAFF
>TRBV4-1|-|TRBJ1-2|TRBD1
TGCGCCAGCAGCCAAGGACAGGGCTCTGGCTATGGCTACACCTTC
CASSQGQGSGYGYTF
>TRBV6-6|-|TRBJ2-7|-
TGTGCCAGCAGTTACGAAACAGCCGAGCAGTACTTC
CASSYETAEQYF
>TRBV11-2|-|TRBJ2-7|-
TGTGCCAGCGAAGGTACGGGATTAACGAACTACGAGCAGTACTTC
CASEGTGLTNYEQYF
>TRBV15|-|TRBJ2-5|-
TGTGCCACCAGCAGAGTCTCGTGGCAAGAGACCCAGTACTTC
CATSRVSWQETQYF
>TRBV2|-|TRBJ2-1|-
TGTGCCAGCAGTGAACTCCAGCTCTACAATGAGCAGTTCTTC
CASSELQLYNEQFF
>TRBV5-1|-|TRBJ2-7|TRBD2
TGCGCCAGCAGCTTGGCCCCTGCGAGCGGGATCGGCTACGAGCAGTACTTC
CASSLAPASGIGYEQYF
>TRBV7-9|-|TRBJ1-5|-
TGTGCCAGCAGCCCCCCCCGGATGGATCAGCCCCAGCATTTT
CASSPPRMDQPQHF
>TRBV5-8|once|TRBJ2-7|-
TGTGCCAGCAGCTTGACAGATTTTACGTACTTC
CASSLTDFTYF
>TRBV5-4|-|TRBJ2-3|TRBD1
TGTGCCAGCAGCTTACCACCGGGACAGGGCATCTTTGGGTTCACAGATACGCAGTATTTT
CASSLPPGQGIFGFTDTQYF
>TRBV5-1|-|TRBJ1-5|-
TGCGCCAGCAGCTTGGATTCGAGCAATCAGCCCCAGCATTTT
CASSLDSSNQPQHF
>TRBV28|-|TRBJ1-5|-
TGTGCCAGCAGTCCGGGGCCCCCACACCCCAGCGCACACAATCAGCCCCAGCATTTT
CASSPGPPHPSAHNQPQHF
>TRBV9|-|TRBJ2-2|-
TGTGCCAGCTCCAACTGGAACACCGGGGAGCTGTTTTTT
CASSNWNTGELFF
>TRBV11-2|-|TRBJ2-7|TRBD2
TGTGCCAGCAGCCCCCGGGCTAGCGGCCTTTCCTACGAGCAGTACTTC
CASSPRASGLSYEQYF
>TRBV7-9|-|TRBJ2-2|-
-
CASSPPSRDRGRRAGELFF
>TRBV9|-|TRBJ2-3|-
TGTGCCAGCAGCGTGGGTGTAAGGAGCGGCGCGGGGACAGATACGCAGTATTTT
CASSVGVRSGAGTDTQYF
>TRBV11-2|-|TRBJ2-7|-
TGTGCCAGCAGCTTAGGGTGGGCGAGCTCCTACGAGCAGTACTTC
CASSLGWASSYEQYF
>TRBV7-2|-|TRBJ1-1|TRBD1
TGTGCCAGCAGCGGGCGGACAGGGGGCACTGAAGCTTTCTTT
CASSGRTGGTEAFF
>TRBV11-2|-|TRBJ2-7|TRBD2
TGTGCCAGCAGCACCACTAGCGGGCGTTTCTCCTACGAGCAGTACTTC
CASSTTSGRFSYEQYF
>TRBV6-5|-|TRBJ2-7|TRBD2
TGTGCCAGCAGTTACGGAGCAGCGGGAGGTGTCCACGAGCAGTACTTC
CASSYGAAGGVHEQYF
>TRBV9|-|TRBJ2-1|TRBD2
TGTGCCAGCAGCGTTAGCGGGACCGACTACAATGAGCAGTTCTTC
CASSVSGTDYNEQFF
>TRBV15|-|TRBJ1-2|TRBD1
TGTGCCACCAGCCAGGACAGGGGAAGCTATGGCTACACCTTC
CATSQDRGSYGYTF
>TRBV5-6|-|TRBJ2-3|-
TGTGCCAGCAGCTTGGCAGCAGGGGCCCACACAGATACGCAGTATTTT
CASSLAAGAHTDTQYF
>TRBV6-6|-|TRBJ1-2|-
TGTGCCAGCAGTATGGCCCTGGATGGCTACACCTTC
CASSMALDGYTF
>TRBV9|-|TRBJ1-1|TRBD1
TGTGCCAGCAGCGCAACAGGGGCGGGGAACACTGAAGCTTTCTTT
CASSATGAGNTEAFF
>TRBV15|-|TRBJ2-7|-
TGTGCCACCGGGAAGGGGTTCACCTACGAGCAGTACTTC
CATGKGFTYEQYF
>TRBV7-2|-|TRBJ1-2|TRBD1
TGTGCCAGCAGCTCAGAGGGGTGGGGACAGGCCTCTAACTATGGCTACACCTTC
CASSSEGWGQASNYGYTF
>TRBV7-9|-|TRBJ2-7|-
TGTGCCAGCAGCTCACTCGGATACGAGCAGTACTTC
CASSSLGYEQYF
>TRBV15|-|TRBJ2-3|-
TGTGCCACCAGCAGAGTTCGCCGCGCGTCAGATACGCAGTATTTT
CATSRVRRASDTQYF
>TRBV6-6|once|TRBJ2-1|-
TGTGCCAGCAGTTACTTATCCAGGGATCGCAATGAGCAGTTCTTC
CASSYLSRDRNEQFF
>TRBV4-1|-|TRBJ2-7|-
TGCGCCAGCAGCCAAGATAATGGCATTCGGACCGCGGGAGAGCAGTACTTC
CASSQDNGIRTAGEQYF
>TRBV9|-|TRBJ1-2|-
TGTGCCAGCAGGGGGACCAAGGGCTACACCTTC
CASRGTKGYTF
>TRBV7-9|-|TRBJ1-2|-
TGTGCCAGCAGCGACTGGGACACCTTGAGCGGCTACACCTTC
CASSDWDTLSGYTF
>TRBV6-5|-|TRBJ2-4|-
TGTGCCAGCTTTCGGGGCCTTCTAGCCAAAAACATTCAGTACTTC
CASFRGLLAKNIQYF
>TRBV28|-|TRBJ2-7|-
TGTGCCAGCAGTTTTCTTCTAGCGCAATTCGAGCAGTACTTC
CASSFLLAQFEQYF
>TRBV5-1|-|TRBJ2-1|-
TGCGCCAGCAGCGGGGACTCCAATGAGCAGTTCTTC
CASSGDSNEQFF
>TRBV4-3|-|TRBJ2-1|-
TGCGCCAGCAGCCAAGATCAGGTGTACAATGAGCAGTTCTTC
CASSQDQVYNEQFF
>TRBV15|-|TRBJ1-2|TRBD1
TGTGCCACCAGCACCCGGACAGGGCGCGAGGACTATGGCTACACCTTC
CATSTRTGREDYGYTF
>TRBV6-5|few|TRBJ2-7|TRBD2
TGTGCCAGCAGGGCTAGCGGCTACGAGCAGTACTTC
CASRASGYEQYF
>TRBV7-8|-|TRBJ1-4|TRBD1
TGTGCCAGCAGCGCCCAGACAGGGCTTAATGAAAAACTGTTTTTT
CASSAQTGLNEKLFF
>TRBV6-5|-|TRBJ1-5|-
TGTGCCAGCAGCTCCATGCTAGGCAATCAGCCCCAGCATTTT
CASSSMLGNQPQHF
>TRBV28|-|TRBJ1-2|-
TGTGCCAGCAGTTCTTTCCTGTCCTATGGCTACACCTTC
CASSSFLSYGYTF
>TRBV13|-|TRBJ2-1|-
TGTGCCAGCAGACCAACTCGCTCCTACAATGAGCAGTTCTTC
CASRPTRSYNEQFF
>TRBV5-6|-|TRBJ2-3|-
TGTGCCAGCAGCTTAGCGGGCCTAAGCACAGATACGCAGTATTTT
CASSLAGLSTDTQYF